The clone carrying this TCR beta chain turned up a few times. Its antigen is unidentified. The PCR ran on 60 Vbeta and 13 Jbeta primers. Produced via immunoSEQ multiplex PCR; TCRdb's table is partial and in-frame only. The sample holds approximately 130,000 clones, around 83% seen once. CDR1 WSHSY and CDR2 SAAADI come from the germline V gene. The V gene lost 10 bases and the J gene lost 1 base, with 7 bases spanning the gap. This CDR3 comprises 11 residues. These data originate in a study of cytomegalovirus exposure and HLA in healthy donors. Study results and caveats: It was assumed in the presence/absence analyses that sequencing depth was roughly uniform across donors. DRB1 showed the most TCR associations and HLA-C the fewest in a later analysis, as rates varied by HLA locus. The availability of immune exposure information extended only to CMV serostatus.

Sequenced material: PBMCs. The J gene is TRBJ1-1, the V gene TRBV10-2, with D possibly matching TRBD1 (5 bases). The source is a man aged 50-60 years in good health and CMV-seronegative. CDR3 in DNA: TGCGCCACTACAGGGAACACTGAAGCTTTCTTT. Translating it yields CATTGNTEAFF.